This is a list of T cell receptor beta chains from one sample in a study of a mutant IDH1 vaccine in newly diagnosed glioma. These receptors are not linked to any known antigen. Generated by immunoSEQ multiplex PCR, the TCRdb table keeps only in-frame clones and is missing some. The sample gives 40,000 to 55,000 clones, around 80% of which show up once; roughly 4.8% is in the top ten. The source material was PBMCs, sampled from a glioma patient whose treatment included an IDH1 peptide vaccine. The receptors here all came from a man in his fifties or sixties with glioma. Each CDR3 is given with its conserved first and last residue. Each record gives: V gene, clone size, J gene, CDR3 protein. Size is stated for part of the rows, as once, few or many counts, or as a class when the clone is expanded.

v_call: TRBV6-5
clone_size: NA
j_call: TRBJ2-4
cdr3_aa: CASSSHGAVKNIQYF

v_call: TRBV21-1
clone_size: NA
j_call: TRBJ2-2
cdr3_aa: CASSKLATGTGVTGELFF

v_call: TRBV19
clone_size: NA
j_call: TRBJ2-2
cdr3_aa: CAVRQPEKNTGELFF

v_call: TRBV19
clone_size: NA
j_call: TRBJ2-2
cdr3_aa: CASSKAGTNTGELFF

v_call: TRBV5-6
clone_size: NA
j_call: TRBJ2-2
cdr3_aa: CASSPGTGTAGELFF

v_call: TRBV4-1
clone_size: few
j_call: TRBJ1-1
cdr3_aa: CASSLTSRGVSGGLNTEAFF

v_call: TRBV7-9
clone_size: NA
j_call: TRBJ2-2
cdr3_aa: CASSLAGAAGELFF

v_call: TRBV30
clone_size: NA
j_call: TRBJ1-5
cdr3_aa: CAWSGEGRKQPQHF

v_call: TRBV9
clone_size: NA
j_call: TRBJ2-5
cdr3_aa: CASSPLRDSQETQYF

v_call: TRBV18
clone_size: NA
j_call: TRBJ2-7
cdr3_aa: CASSPAQGNEQYF

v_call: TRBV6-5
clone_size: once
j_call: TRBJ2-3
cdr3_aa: CASSWTGTADTQYF

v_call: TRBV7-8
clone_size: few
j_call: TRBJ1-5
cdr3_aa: CASSLRNRGPFRQPQHF

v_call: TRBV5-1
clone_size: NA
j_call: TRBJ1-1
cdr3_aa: CASSDGTATEAFF

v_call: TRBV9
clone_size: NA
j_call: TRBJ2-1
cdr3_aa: CASSVGLAQTDEQFF

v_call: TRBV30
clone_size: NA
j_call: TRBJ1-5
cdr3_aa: CASNGGRNQPQHF

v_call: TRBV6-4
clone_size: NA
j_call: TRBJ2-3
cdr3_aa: CASSGEGEVNTQYF

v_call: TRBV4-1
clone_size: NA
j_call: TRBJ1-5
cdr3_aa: CASSQDGPGTQPQHF

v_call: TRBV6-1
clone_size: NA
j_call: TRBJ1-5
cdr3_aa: CASMNGVYSNQPQHF

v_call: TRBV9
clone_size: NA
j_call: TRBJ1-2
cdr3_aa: CASSGDRDYGYTF

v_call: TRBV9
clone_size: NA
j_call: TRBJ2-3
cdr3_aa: CASSVGGGGFTDTQYF

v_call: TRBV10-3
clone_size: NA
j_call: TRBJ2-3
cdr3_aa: CAITPGVVAGDGTDTQYF

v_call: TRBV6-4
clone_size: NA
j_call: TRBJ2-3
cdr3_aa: CASSDRAGAGYTQYF

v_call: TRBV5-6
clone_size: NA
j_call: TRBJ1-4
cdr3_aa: CASSLRTGGEKLFF

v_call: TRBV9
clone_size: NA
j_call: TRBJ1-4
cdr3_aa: CASSVGLQGTNEKLFF

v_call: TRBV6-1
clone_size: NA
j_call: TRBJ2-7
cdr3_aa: CASTRTGGYEQYF

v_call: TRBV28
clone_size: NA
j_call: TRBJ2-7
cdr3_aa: CASSPTSGGAYEQYF

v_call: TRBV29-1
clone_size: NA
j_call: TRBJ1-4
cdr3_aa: CSVSIGSTPLKLFF

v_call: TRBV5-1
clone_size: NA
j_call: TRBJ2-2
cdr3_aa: CASSLDQGTGELFF

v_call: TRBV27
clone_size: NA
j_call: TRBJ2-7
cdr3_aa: CASSLKLADEQYF

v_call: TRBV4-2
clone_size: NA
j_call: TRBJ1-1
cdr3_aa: CASSQVVGQDSEAFF

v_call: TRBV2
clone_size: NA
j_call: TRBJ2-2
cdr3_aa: CASRGTSSPGTGELFF

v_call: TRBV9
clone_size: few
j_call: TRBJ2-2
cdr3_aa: CASSVVGGDTGELFF

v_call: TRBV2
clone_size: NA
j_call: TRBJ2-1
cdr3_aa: CASTRDSEGFF

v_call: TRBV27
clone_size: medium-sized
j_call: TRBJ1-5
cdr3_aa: CASSLSVWGNQPQHF

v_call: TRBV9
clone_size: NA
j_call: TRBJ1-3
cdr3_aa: CASSVRSGGSSGNTIYF

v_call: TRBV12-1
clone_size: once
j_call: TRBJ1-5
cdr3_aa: CASSFETVQEPQHF

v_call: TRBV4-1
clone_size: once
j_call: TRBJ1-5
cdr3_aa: CASSPGGSNQPQHF

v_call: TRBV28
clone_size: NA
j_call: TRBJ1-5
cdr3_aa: CASSLILSNQPQHF

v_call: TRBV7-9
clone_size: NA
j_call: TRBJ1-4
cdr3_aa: CASSLVDPPEKLFF

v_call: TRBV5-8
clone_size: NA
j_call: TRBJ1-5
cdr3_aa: CASRDRGGNQPQHF

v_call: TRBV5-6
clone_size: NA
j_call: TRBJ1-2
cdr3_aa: CASSPGQGIRGYTF

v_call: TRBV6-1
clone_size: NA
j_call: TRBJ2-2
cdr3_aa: CASSAGQVAPELFF